This T cell receptor (beta chain) originates from a study of blood T cells in healthy people across ages. A word on this clonotype: The antigen is unknown.

The CDR3 extends over 13 amino acids. In germline, CDR1 is MNHEY, CDR2 SVGEGT. V was clipped by 4 bases and J by 12 bases; unmatched bases: 11. General observations from the study: Measured against age, TCR beta diversity per million T cells decreased in a roughly linear manner. Compared with aged donors, long-lived donors showed fewer expanded clones, suggesting selection.

With a J-beta primer mix and a sample-barcoded 5' primer, a second PCR ran about 7 to 12 cycles. TCRdb itself ran the 5' RACE reads through MiXCR, one entry per CDR3 protein. The data contain 1.4 million or so distinct CDR3 sequences, roughly two fifths of them singletons. The sequence was collected from a woman aged 18-29 years in good health. The sequenced sample was blood. J is TRBJ2-7 and V is TRBV6-2 or TRBV6-3; 8 positions match TRBD2. This CDR3 is CASSFSGGGAMYF. In nucleotides, the CDR3 is TGTGCCAGCAGTTTCTCGGGAGGGGGAGCCATGTACTTC.